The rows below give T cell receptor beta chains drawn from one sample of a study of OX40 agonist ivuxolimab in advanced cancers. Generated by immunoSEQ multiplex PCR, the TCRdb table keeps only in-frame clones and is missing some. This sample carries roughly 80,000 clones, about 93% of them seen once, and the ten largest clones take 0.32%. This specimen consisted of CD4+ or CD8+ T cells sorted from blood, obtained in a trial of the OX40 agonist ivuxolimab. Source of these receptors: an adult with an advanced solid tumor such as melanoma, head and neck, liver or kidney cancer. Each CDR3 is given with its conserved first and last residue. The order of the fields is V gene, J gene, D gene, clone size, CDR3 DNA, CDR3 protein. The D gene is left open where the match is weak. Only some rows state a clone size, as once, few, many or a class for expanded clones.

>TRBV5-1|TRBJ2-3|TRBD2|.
TGCGCCAGCAGCTTGGGATTAGCGGGGACAGATACGCAGTATTTT
CASSLGLAGTDTQYF
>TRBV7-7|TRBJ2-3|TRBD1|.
TGTGCCAGCAGCCCTGGGACAGGGGGCGCGACAGATACGCAGTATTTT
CASSPGTGGATDTQYF
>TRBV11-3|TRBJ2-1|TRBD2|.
TGTGCCAGCAGCTTAGATAGCGGGAGGCCGGGGAATGAGCAGTTCTTC
CASSLDSGRPGNEQFF
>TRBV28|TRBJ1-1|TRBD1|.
TGTGCCAGCAGGATAACCGGGACAGCGCCCACTGAAGCTTTCTTT
CASRITGTAPTEAFF
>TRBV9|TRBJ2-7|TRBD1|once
TGTGCCAGCAGCGAGGGACAGGGGGCGGTTGAGCAGTACTTC
CASSEGQGAVEQYF
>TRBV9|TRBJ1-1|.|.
TGTGCCAGCAGTCAAAGAGGGGTGAACACTGAAGCTTTCTTT
CASSQRGVNTEAFF
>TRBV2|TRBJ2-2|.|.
TGTGCCAGCAACCGCGACTCCGGGGAGCTGTTTTTT
CASNRDSGELFF
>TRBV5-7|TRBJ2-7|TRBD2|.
TGTGCCAGCAGCCCCGGAGGTAGCGGGACGGCCGAGCAGTACTTC
CASSPGGSGTAEQYF
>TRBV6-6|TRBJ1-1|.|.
TGTGCCAGTAGTGATAGAACGTACACTGAAGCTTTCTTT
CASSDRTYTEAFF
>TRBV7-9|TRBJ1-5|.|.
TGTGCCAGCAGCATTAGGTCCGGGACGATATGGCCCCAGCATTTT
CASSIRSGTIWPQHF
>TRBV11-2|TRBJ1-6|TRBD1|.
TGTGCCAGCAGTCACGGACAGGATAATTCACCCCTCCACTTT
CASSHGQDNSPLHF
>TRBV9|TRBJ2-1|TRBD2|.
TGTGCCAGCAGCGTATCCACTAGCGTACACTACAATGAGCAGTTCTTC
CASSVSTSVHYNEQFF
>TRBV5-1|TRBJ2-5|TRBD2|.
TGCGCCAGCAGCAATAGCGGGACTCGGGAGACCCAGTACTTC
CASSNSGTRETQYF
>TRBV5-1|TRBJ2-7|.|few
TGCGCCAGCAGCTTGTACGGGGATAGCTACGAGCAGTACTTC
CASSLYGDSYEQYF
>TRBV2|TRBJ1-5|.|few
.
CASILGEGTGKNQPQHF
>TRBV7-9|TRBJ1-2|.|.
TGTGCCAGCAGCTCGCTAGGGGGAGGGAACTATGGCTACACCTTC
CASSSLGGGNYGYTF
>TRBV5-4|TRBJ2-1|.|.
TGTGCCAGCAGCGAGACTAGTTCCTACAATGAGCAGTTCTTC
CASSETSSYNEQFF
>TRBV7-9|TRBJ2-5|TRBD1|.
TGTGCCAGCAGCTTAGCCGGGACAGCCATCCAAGAGACCCAGTACTTC
CASSLAGTAIQETQYF
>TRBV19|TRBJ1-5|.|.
TGTGCCAGTAGACCAACTACGGGGAGCAATCAGCCCCAGCATTTT
CASRPTTGSNQPQHF
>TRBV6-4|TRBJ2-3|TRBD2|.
TGTGCCAGCAGTGCGTCGGTGCTAGCGGGGGGCAGAGATACGCAGTATTTT
CASSASVLAGGRDTQYF
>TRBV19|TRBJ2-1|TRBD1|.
TGTGCCAGTAGTGGCTCGGAAGGGGGCAGTTACAATGAGCAGTTCTTC
CASSGSEGGSYNEQFF
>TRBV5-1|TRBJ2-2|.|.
TGCGCCAGCAGCTTGGAAAGTGGGGATCCCGGGGAGCTGTTTTTT
CASSLESGDPGELFF
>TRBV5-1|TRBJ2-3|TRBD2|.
TGCGCCAGCAGCAACCTAGCGGGGGGGCCAGATACGCAGTATTTT
CASSNLAGGPDTQYF
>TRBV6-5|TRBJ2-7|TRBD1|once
TGTGCCAGCAGTTACGACAGGGCATATATCTACGAGCAGTACTTC
CASSYDRAYIYEQYF
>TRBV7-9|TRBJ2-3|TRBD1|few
TGTGCCAGCAGCTTTAGTAAGACAGGGAACCCCTACTACACAGATACGCAGTATTTT
CASSFSKTGNPYYTDTQYF
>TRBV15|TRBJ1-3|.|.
TGTGCCACCAGCGAGGGGGGCGCGAAAGGAAACACCATATATTTT
CATSEGGAKGNTIYF
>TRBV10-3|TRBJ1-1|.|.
TGTGCCATCAGTGGAGCCGGGTCGAGGGCTGAAGCTTTCTTT
CAISGAGSRAEAFF
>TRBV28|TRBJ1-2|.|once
TGTGCCAGCAGTTCAATCCGGGACACCTCCAAGATTCACTATGGCTACACCTTC
CASSSIRDTSKIHYGYTF
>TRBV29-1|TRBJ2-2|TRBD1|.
TGCAGCTCGGGACAGGGCACCGGGGAGCTGTTTTTT
CSSGQGTGELFF
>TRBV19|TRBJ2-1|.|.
TGTGCCAGTATTGATCGGGGGAGGCGCCGAATGGATGAGCAGTTCTTC
CASIDRGRRRMDEQFF
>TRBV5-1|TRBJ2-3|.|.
TGCGCCAGCAGCTTTATTGCGCGGCCCACCACAGATACGCAGTATTTT
CASSFIARPTTDTQYF
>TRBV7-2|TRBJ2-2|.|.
TGTGCCAGCAGCCGCCAGGGGGGCCCCGGGGAGCTGTTTTTT
CASSRQGGPGELFF
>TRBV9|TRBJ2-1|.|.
TGTGCCAGCAGCGGGAGTGGATTTTACAATGAGCAGTTCTTC
CASSGSGFYNEQFF
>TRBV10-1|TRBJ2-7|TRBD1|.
TGCGCCAGCAGTGAGTTGACAGGGGAATACGAGCAGTACTTC
CASSELTGEYEQYF
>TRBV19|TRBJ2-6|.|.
TGTGCCAGTAGTCGGGAAAGCTCTGGGGCCAACGTCCTGACTTTC
CASSRESSGANVLTF
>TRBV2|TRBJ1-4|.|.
TGTGCCAGCAGTCCCCAGAGAGGGACGGCCATGGAAAAACTGTTTTTT
CASSPQRGTAMEKLFF
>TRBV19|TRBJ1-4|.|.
TGTGCCAGTGCACTTCAAGGGGCAAGTGAAAAACTGTTTTTT
CASALQGASEKLFF
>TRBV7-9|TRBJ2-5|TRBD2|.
TGTGCCAGCAGCTTACCCCTTGCGGGAGGGCCGGGAGAGACCCAGTACTTC
CASSLPLAGGPGETQYF
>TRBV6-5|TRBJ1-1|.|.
TGTGCCAGCAGTATGAATGACAGACTGAACACTGAAGCTTTCTTT
CASSMNDRLNTEAFF
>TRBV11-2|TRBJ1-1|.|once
TGTGCCAGCAGCGTCGACCGGAACACTGAAGTTTTCTTT
CASSVDRNTEVFF
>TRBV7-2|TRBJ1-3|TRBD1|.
TGTGCCAGCAGTCCCTCGACAGGGCGCTCTGGAAACACCATATATTTT
CASSPSTGRSGNTIYF
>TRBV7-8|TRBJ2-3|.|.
TGTGCCAGCAGCTCCAGACAGATTAGCACAGATACGCAGTATTTT
CASSSRQISTDTQYF
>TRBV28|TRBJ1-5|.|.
TGTGCCAGCAGTTTACGGAGGGACAATCAGCCCCAGCATTTT
CASSLRRDNQPQHF
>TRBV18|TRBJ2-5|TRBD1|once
TGTGCCTGCTCACCGACAGGGGTCGGTGAGACCCAGTACTTC
CACSPTGVGETQYF
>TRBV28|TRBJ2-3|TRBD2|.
TGTGCCAGCAGTTACGCGGGACTAGCGGGGGGGCCAGATACGCAGTATTTT
CASSYAGLAGGPDTQYF
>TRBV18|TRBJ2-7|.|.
TGTGCCAGCTCACCCGTATCATCTTACGAGCAGTACTTC
CASSPVSSYEQYF
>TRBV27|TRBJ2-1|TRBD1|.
TGTGCCGTTGGGACAGAGTTGTTCCATGAGCAGTTCTTC
CAVGTELFHEQFF
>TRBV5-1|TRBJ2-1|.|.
TGCGCCAGCCTCCCGAGCCCTAACAATGAGCAGTTCTTC
CASLPSPNNEQFF
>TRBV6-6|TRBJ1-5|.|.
TGTGCCACTGCCGCGTGGGGGCGGAATCAGCCCCAGCATTTT
CATAAWGRNQPQHF
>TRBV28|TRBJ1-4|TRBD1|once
TGTGCCAGCACCCTGCGAGGGGGCGCGGGTAATGAAAAACTGTTTTTT
CASTLRGGAGNEKLFF
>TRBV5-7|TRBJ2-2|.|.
TGTGCCAGCAGCGCCTGGGTTTCGAACACCGGGGAGCTGTTTTTT
CASSAWVSNTGELFF
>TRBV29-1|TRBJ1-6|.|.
TGCAGCCCACCCACAAGGGGCCCACGAAATAATTCACCCCTCCACTTT
CSPPTRGPRNNSPLHF